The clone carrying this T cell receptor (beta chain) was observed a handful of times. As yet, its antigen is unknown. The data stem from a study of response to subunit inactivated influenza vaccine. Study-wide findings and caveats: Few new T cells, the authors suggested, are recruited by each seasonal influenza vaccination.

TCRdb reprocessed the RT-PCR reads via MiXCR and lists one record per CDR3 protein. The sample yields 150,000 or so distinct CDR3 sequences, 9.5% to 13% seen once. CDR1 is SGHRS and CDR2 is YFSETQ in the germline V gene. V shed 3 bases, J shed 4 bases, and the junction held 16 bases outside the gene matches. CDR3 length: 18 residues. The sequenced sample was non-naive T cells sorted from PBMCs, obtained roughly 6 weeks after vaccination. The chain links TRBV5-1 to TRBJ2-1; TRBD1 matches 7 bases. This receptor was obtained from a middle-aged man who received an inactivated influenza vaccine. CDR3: CASSSSAGTDVPYNEQFF. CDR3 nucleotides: TGCGCCAGCAGCTCTTCTGCCGGGACAGACGTACCGTACAATGAGCAGTTCTTC.